Listed below are T cell receptor beta chains from one sample, sequenced in a study of T cells expressing NK-cell markers. TCRdb re-analyzed the 5' RACE reads; it lists each CDR3 protein once, without DNA. The listing records about 390,000 distinct CDR3 sequences. Sequencing was carried out using blood T cells: a sorted CD56 or NKG2C T cell subset, CD4+ or CD8+ T cells, or bulk PBMC T cells (not recorded which). The receptors stem from a woman aged 50 to 60 in good health. Each CDR3 is given with its conserved first and last residue.

TRBV7-9	TRBJ2-1	CASSQKRAYNEQFF
TRBV5-5	TRBJ2-3	CASSETSGETDTQYF
TRBV15	TRBJ2-5	CATSRAYQETQYF
TRBV6-4	TRBJ2-3	CASSDSLGVRTQYF
TRBV3-1	TRBJ2-5	CASSQGDREYQETQYF
TRBV2	TRBJ2-5	CASRTYGTIPQETQYF
TRBV7-8	TRBJ2-1	CASSFSGRDNEQFF
TRBV27	TRBJ2-1	CASSSHRNEQFF
TRBV30	TRBJ2-4	CAWGLGAKNIQYF
TRBV6-1	TRBJ2-2	CASSDRRGPVEAGELFF
TRBV7-8	TRBJ2-7	CASSFPQSRSEQYF
TRBV2	TRBJ1-5	CASSDDSAGQPQHF
TRBV10-3	TRBJ1-5	CAIREDGIQHF
TRBV9	TRBJ2-1	CASSVELAPYNEQFF
TRBV3-1	TRBJ1-1	CASSHQPGTSNTEAFF
TRBV14	TRBJ2-2	CASSQASGTVVTGELFF
TRBV7-9	TRBJ2-1	CASSSPPGGRVYNEQFF